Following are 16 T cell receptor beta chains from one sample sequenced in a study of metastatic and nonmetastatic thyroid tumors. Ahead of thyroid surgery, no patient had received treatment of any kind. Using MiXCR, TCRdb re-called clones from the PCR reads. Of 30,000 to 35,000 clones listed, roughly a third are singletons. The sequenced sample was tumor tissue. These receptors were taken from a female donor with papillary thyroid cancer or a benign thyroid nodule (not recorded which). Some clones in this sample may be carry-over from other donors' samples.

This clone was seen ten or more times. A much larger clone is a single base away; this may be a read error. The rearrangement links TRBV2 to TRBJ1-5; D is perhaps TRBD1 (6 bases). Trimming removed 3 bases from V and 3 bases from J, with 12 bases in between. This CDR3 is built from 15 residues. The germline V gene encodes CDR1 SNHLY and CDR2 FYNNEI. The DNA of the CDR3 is TGTGCCAGCAGTGAGAGGGGGGGAATCAATCAGCCCCAGCATTTT. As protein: CASSERGGINQPQHF.

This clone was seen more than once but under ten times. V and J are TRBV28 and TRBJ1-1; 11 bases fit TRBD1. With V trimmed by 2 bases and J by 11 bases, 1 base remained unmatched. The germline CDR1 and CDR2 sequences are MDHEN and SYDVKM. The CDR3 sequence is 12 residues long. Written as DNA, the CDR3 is TGTGCCAGCAGTTTAAGGGACAGGGGGGCTTTCTTT. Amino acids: CASSLRDRGAFF.

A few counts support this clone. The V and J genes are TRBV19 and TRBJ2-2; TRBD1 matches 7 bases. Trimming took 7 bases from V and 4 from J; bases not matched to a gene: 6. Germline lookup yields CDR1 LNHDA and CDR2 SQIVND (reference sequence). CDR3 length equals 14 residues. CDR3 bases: TGTGCCAGTACCCTAGGACAGGCCACCGGGGAGCTGTTTTTT. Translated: CASTLGQATGELFF.

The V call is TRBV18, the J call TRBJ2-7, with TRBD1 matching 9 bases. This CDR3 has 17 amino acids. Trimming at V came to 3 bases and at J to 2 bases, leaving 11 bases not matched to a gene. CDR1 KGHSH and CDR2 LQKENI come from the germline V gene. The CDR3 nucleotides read TGTGCCAGCTCACCCCCCACAGGGGGCCCTCTCCCCTACGAGCAGTACTTC. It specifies CASSPPTGGPLPYEQYF.

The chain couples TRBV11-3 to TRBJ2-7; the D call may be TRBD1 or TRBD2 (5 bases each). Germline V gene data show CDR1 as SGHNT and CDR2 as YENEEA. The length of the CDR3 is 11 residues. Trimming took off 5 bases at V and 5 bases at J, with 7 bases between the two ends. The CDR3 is CASSRGDEQYF. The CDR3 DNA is TGTGCCAGCAGCCGAGGGGACGAGCAGTACTTC.

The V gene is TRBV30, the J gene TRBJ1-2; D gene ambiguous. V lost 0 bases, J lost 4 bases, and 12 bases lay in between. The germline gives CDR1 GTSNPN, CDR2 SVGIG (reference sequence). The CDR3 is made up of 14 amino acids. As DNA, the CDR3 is TGTGCCTGGAGTGTACAAGGGATCCGCTATGGCTACACCTTC. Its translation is CAWSVQGIRYGYTF.

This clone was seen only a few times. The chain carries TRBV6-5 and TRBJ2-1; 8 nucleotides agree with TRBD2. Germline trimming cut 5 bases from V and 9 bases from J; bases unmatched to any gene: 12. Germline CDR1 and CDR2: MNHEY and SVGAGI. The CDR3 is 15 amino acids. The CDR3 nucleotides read TGTGCCAGCAGTAACCCACGTACTAGCGGAGTTGAGCAGTTCTTC. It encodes CASSNPRTSGVEQFF.

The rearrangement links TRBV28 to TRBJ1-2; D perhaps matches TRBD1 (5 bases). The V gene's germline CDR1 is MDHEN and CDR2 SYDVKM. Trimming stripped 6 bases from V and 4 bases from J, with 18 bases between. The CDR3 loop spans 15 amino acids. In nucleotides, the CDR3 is TGTGCCAGCAGCTTACGCCCTACAGGATCCTATGGCTACACCTTC. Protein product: CASSLRPTGSYGYTF.

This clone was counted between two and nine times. The CDR3 sequence: CATSRDQGQVGYTF. The CDR3 nucleotides are TGTGCCACCAGCAGAGATCAGGGGCAGGTTGGCTACACCTTC. V is TRBV15 and J is TRBJ1-2, with D perhaps matching TRBD1 (6 bases). Germline assignment: CDR1 LNHNV and CDR2 YYDKDF (reference sequence). Trimming left V 0 bases short and J 7 bases short, with 12 bases between. This CDR3 spans 14 amino acids.

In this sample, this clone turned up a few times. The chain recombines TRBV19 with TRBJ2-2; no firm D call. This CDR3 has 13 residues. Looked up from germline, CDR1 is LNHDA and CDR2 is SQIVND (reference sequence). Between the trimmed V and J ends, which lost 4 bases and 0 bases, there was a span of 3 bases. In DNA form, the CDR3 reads TGTGCCAGTAGTAAGACGAACACCGGGGAGCTGTTTTTT. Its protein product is CASSKTNTGELFF.

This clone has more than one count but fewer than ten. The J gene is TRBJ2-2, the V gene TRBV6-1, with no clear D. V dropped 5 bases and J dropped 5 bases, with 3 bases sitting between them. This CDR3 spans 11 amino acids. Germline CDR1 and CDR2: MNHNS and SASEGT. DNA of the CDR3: TGTGCCAGCAGTAAGACCGGGGAGCTGTTTTTT. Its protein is CASSKTGELFF.

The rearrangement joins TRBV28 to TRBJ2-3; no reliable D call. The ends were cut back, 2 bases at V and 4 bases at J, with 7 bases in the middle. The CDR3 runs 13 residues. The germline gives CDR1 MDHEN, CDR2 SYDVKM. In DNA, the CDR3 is TGTGCCAGCAGTTTAACAGCGCCAGATACGCAGTATTTT. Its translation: CASSLTAPDTQYF.

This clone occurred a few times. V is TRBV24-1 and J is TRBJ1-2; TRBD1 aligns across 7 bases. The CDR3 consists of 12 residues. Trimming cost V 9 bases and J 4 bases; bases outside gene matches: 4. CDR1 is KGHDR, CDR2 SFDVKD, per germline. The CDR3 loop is CATEDRSYGYTF. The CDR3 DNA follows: TGTGCCACCGAGGACAGGTCCTATGGCTACACCTTC.

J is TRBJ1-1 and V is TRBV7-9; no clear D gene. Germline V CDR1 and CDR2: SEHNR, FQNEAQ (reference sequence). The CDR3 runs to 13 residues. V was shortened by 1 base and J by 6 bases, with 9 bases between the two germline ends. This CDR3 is CASSLDGYAEAFF. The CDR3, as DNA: TGTGCCAGCAGCTTAGACGGTTACGCTGAAGCTTTCTTT.

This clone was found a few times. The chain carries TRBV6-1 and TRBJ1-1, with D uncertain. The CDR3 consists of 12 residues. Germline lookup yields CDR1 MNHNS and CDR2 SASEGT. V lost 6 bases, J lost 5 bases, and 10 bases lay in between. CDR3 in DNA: TGTGCCAGCAGGAATCCGGGAACTGAAGCTTTCTTT. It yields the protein CASRNPGTEAFF.

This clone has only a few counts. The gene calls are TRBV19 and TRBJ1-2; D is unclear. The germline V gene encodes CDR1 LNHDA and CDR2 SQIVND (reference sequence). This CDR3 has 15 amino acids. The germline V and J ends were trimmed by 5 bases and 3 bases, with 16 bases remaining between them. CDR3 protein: CASSHDGAMDYGYTF. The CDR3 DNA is TGTGCCAGTAGTCACGACGGTGCTATGGACTATGGCTACACCTTC.